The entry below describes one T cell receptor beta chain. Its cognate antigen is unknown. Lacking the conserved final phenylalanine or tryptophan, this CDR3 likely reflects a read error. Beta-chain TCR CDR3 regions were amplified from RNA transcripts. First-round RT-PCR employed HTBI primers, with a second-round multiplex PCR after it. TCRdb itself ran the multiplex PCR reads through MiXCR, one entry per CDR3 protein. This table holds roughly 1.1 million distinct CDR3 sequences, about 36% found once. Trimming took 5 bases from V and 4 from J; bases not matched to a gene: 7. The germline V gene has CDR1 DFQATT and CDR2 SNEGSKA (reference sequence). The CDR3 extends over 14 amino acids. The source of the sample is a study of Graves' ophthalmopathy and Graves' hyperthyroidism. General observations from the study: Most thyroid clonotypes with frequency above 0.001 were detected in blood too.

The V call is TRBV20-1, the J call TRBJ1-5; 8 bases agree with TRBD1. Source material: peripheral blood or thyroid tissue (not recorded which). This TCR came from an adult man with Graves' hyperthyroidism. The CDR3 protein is CSAGQGLVNQPQHC. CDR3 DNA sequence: TGCAGTGCTGGACAGGGATTGGTTAATCAGCCCCAGCATTGT.